This is a list of T cell receptor beta chains from one sample in a study of OX40 agonist ivuxolimab in advanced cancers. The protocol was immunoSEQ multiplex PCR, while the TCRdb copy is restricted to in-frame clones and leaves out a portion. The table lists roughly 60,000 clones, over 80% of them singletons. The input for sequencing was CD4+ or CD8+ T cells sorted from blood, taken in a trial of the OX40 agonist ivuxolimab. These TCRs come from an adult with an advanced solid tumor such as melanoma, head and neck, liver or kidney cancer. Both conserved end residues are part of each CDR3. D genes are given only for firm matches. Not all rows give a size; the values are once, few, many and, for expanded clones, a class.

>TRBD1|TRBJ2-1|few|TRBV5-4
TGTGCCAGCAGCATGCTAGGGACAGTCGGTGAGCAGTTCTTC
CASSMLGTVGEQFF
>TRBD1|TRBJ2-2|few|TRBV19
TGTGCCAGTAGTACACAGGGGCCCGGGGAGCTGTTTTTT
CASSTQGPGELFF
>TRBD1|TRBJ2-7|few|TRBV30
TGTGCCTGGAGTGTATCATTGGGACAGGGCTACGAGCAGTACTTC
CAWSVSLGQGYEQYF
>-|TRBJ2-2|-|TRBV6-5
TGTGCCAGCAGTGTCAGGGGATCGAACACCGGGGAGCTGTTTTTT
CASSVRGSNTGELFF
>TRBD1|TRBJ2-7|-|TRBV7-8
TGTGCCAGCACCGCATACGGCGGGACAGGGGCTAGGAGGGAGCAGTACTTC
CASTAYGGTGARREQYF
>-|TRBJ1-6|once|TRBV6-5
TGTGCCAGCAGTTACTCCGTAAATTCACCCCTCCACTTT
CASSYSVNSPLHF
>TRBD1|TRBJ1-4|-|TRBV4-1
TGCGCCAGCAGCCAAGATAGGGGACAGGGGGCACTGTTTTTT
CASSQDRGQGALFF
>-|TRBJ2-7|-|TRBV5-6
TGTGCCAGCAGCTCGAGCAGGTCGTTTGGGTTGTACTTC
CASSSSRSFGLYF
>-|TRBJ2-5|-|TRBV9
TGTGCCAGCAGCCCTCGCGGAGACAGTTCAAGAGAGACCCAGTACTTC
CASSPRGDSSRETQYF
>TRBD2|TRBJ2-5|-|TRBV5-1
TGCGCCAGCAGCTTGGGACTAGCGGGATCCCAAGAGACCCAGTACTTC
CASSLGLAGSQETQYF
>-|TRBJ2-2|-|TRBV11-1
TGTGCCAGCAGCTTAGGGTCAACCGGGGAGCTGTTTTTT
CASSLGSTGELFF
>TRBD1|TRBJ1-1|-|TRBV28
TGTGCCAGCAGTTTATCCTGGGGACAGGGAGGTACTGAAGCTTTCTTT
CASSLSWGQGGTEAFF
>TRBD1|TRBJ1-1|-|TRBV2
TGTGCCAGCACTGGGACAGGGGGAGCTCGTACTGAAGCTTTCTTT
CASTGTGGARTEAFF
>-|TRBJ1-2|once|TRBV6-6
TGTGCCAGCAGCCGGCAGGGGCGACGCTATGGCTACACCTTC
CASSRQGRRYGYTF
>-|TRBJ2-1|once|TRBV6-1
TGTGCCAGCAGGGACAGTAGAGAGCAGTTCTTC
CASRDSREQFF
>TRBD1|TRBJ1-1|-|TRBV19
TGTGCCAGTAGTTCTGCGACGACAGGGGGCGTTGGTGAAGCTTTCTTT
CASSSATTGGVGEAFF
>TRBD1|TRBJ2-5|-|TRBV25-1
TGTGCCAGCAGTGTGGGACAGGGGGCTGGAGAGACCCAGTACTTC
CASSVGQGAGETQYF
>-|TRBJ1-2|-|TRBV7-9
TGTGCCAGCAGCTTAGCTTTTTCGTATGGCTACACCTTC
CASSLAFSYGYTF
>TRBD1|TRBJ1-6|-|TRBV29-1
TGCAGCGTTTTACAGGGGTCCGATTCACCCCTCCACTTT
CSVLQGSDSPLHF
>TRBD1|TRBJ2-5|-|TRBV18
TGTGCCAGCTCACCAGTCAGGGGGCTCCAAGAGACCCAGTACTTC
CASSPVRGLQETQYF
>TRBD2|TRBJ2-3|-|TRBV27
TGTGCCAGCAGTTTAAGGGCTAGCGGGAGGGGGAAAGGCACAGATACGCAGTATTTT
CASSLRASGRGKGTDTQYF
>TRBD2|TRBJ2-2|-|TRBV25-1
TGTGCCAGCAGTATTGCGGGAGGCACCGGGGAGCTGTTTTTT
CASSIAGGTGELFF
>-|TRBJ1-4|-|TRBV19
TGTGCCAGTACCCCCCGGGGGGATACTAATGAAAAACTGTTTTTT
CASTPRGDTNEKLFF
>-|TRBJ2-4|-|TRBV14
TGTGCCAGCAGCCAAGATAAGGGCCCGGACATTCAGTACTTC
CASSQDKGPDIQYF
>-|TRBJ1-2|-|TRBV2
TGTGCCAGTTTTGGGGCAGATGGCTACACCTTC
CASFGADGYTF
>TRBD2|TRBJ2-3|-|TRBV7-2
TGTGCCAGCAGCCCAGCTATCCTAGCGGGGGCAGATACGCAGTATTTT
CASSPAILAGADTQYF
>-|TRBJ2-1|-|TRBV19
TGTGCCAGTAGTATTTCGCAATACAATGAGCAGTTCTTC
CASSISQYNEQFF
>-|TRBJ1-6|-|TRBV18
TGTGCCAGCTCAGGGGGCTTTAATTCACCCCTCCACTTT
CASSGGFNSPLHF
>TRBD2|TRBJ2-2|once|TRBV5-1
TGCGCCAGCAGCTTAGGACTAGAAACCGGGGAGCTGTTTTTT
CASSLGLETGELFF
>TRBD2|TRBJ2-1|-|TRBV10-1
TGCGCCAGCAGTGATTCTGGTCTAGCGGGAGTAACATCCTACAATGAGCAGTTCTTC
CASSDSGLAGVTSYNEQFF
>TRBD2|TRBJ2-7|-|TRBV30
TGTGCCTGGAGTCCGACTAGCGGGGGCTCCTACGAGCAGTACTTC
CAWSPTSGGSYEQYF
>-|TRBJ2-7|-|TRBV9
TGTGCCAGCGGTGGAAGTTACGACTACGAGCAGTACTTC
CASGGSYDYEQYF
>-|TRBJ1-6|-|TRBV18
TGTGCCAGCTCAAGCCGCGACGACACGGATTCACCCCTCCACTTT
CASSSRDDTDSPLHF
>-|TRBJ1-1|few|TRBV7-3
TGTGCCAGCAGCTTATCGGCGAACACTGAAGCTTTCTTT
CASSLSANTEAFF
>-|TRBJ1-1|-|TRBV15
TGTGCCACCAGCAGAGATAGAGGATCCGCCACTGAAGCTTTCTTT
CATSRDRGSATEAFF
>-|TRBJ2-2|-|TRBV6-5
TGTGCCAGCAGTTACTCTCCGGACAAGAACACCGGGGAGCTGTTTTTT
CASSYSPDKNTGELFF
>TRBD1|TRBJ2-5|-|TRBV2
TGTGCCAGCAGGACTACAGGGGGGGAGACCCAGTACTTC
CASRTTGGETQYF
>-|TRBJ2-1|-|TRBV5-4
TGTGCCAGCAACCGGGGTATAGATCATGAGCAGTTCTTC
CASNRGIDHEQFF
>-|TRBJ2-5|-|TRBV28
TGTGCCAGCAAGGTGGATGGAGGGGAGACCCAGTACTTC
CASKVDGGETQYF
>TRBD2|TRBJ2-1|once|TRBV11-3
TGTGCCAGCAGCCCCCTGGGGGGTAGCGGGGGGAGCAATGAGCAGTTCTTC
CASSPLGGSGGSNEQFF
>TRBD2|TRBJ2-6|-|TRBV28
TGTGCCAGCAGTTTTAATTGGTGGCGGGGGAGCTCTGGGGCCAACGTCCTGACTTTC
CASSFNWWRGSSGANVLTF
>-|TRBJ2-5|-|TRBV19
TGTGCCAGTAGTATAAACAGGGAAGAGACCCAGTACTTC
CASSINREETQYF
>-|TRBJ1-5|-|TRBV19
TGTGCCAGTAGTACCCAAAGGGATCAGCCCCAGCATTTT
CASSTQRDQPQHF
>TRBD2|TRBJ2-7|-|TRBV28
TGTGCCAGTTTTACTAGCGGGGCCTACGAGCAGTACTTC
CASFTSGAYEQYF
>-|TRBJ2-5|-|TRBV6-6
TGTGCCAGCAGTTACCAAGGGATGTCTGCGACCCAGTACTTC
CASSYQGMSATQYF
>TRBD1|TRBJ2-7|-|TRBV29-1
TGCAGCGTTGAGGACAGGTTTTACGAGCAGTACTTC
CSVEDRFYEQYF